A selection of T cell receptor beta chains follows, all from one sample in a study of post-analysis software for immune sequencing data. TCRdb called the PCR reads again in MiXCR, with one record for every CDR3 protein. Of about 820,000 distinct CDR3 sequences detected, approximately 57% appear once; the ten largest clones hold 4.6%. Sequencing used blood. The source of these receptors is a girl under 18 with multiple sclerosis. Each CDR3 is given with its conserved first and last residue. Fields, in order: J gene, clone size, D gene, V gene, CDR3 DNA, CDR3 protein. The D gene is left open where the match is weak. The size field is filled for only some rows; it gives once, few, many or a size class.

j_call: TRBJ1-5; clone_size: .; d_call: TRBD1; v_call: TRBV12-3/TRBV12-4; cdr3_nt: TGTGCCAGCAGGGGGACAGCTAGCAATCAGCCCCAGCATTTT; cdr3_aa: CASRGTASNQPQHF
j_call: TRBJ2-4; clone_size: .; d_call: .; v_call: TRBV21-1; cdr3_nt: TGTGCCAGCAGCACCGGGACAGGGGGCATGGTAAACATTCAGTACTTC; cdr3_aa: CASSTGTGGMVNIQYF
j_call: TRBJ1-5; clone_size: .; d_call: TRBD1; v_call: TRBV29-1; cdr3_nt: TGCAGCGTGGGGGACAGTCATAGCAATCAGCCCCAGCATTTT; cdr3_aa: CSVGDSHSNQPQHF
j_call: TRBJ2-5; clone_size: many; d_call: .; v_call: TRBV12-3/TRBV12-4; cdr3_nt: TGTGCCAGCAGTCCTGGGACTGCTGAGACCCAGTACTTC; cdr3_aa: CASSPGTAETQYF
j_call: TRBJ1-6; clone_size: .; d_call: .; v_call: TRBV20-1; cdr3_nt: TGCAGTGCTAGGGGTGCCGGAAATTCACCCCTCCACTTT; cdr3_aa: CSARGAGNSPLHF
j_call: TRBJ1-4; clone_size: .; d_call: .; v_call: TRBV14; cdr3_nt: TGTGCCAGCAGCCAGGCCCAGCGTGCCGAAAAACTGTTTTTT; cdr3_aa: CASSQAQRAEKLFF
j_call: TRBJ1-2; clone_size: .; d_call: .; v_call: TRBV6-6; cdr3_nt: TGTGCCAGCAGTTACTCGCAGTTAGGTGGCTACACCTTC; cdr3_aa: CASSYSQLGGYTF
j_call: TRBJ2-3; clone_size: .; d_call: .; v_call: TRBV20-1; cdr3_nt: TGCAGTGCTAGGACGGTGGAGACAGATACGCAGTATTTT; cdr3_aa: CSARTVETDTQYF
j_call: TRBJ1-2; clone_size: .; d_call: .; v_call: TRBV4-1; cdr3_nt: TGCGCCAGCAGCCAAGGTTTTCTAACCCCGAGAAATGGCTACACCTTC; cdr3_aa: CASSQGFLTPRNGYTF
j_call: TRBJ1-2; clone_size: .; d_call: .; v_call: TRBV6-5; cdr3_nt: TGTGCCAGCAGCACCCCGGGACTGTCTGATGGCTACACCTTC; cdr3_aa: CASSTPGLSDGYTF
j_call: TRBJ2-7; clone_size: .; d_call: .; v_call: TRBV20-1; cdr3_nt: TGCAGTGCTAGAGATCCTGACAGTTCCTACGAGCAGTACTTC; cdr3_aa: CSARDPDSSYEQYF
j_call: TRBJ2-1; clone_size: few; d_call: .; v_call: TRBV25-1; cdr3_nt: TGTGCCAGCAGTGAACGGTTCAATGAGCAGTTCTTC; cdr3_aa: CASSERFNEQFF
j_call: TRBJ2-3; clone_size: .; d_call: TRBD2; v_call: TRBV5-1; cdr3_nt: TGCGCCGGCAGCTTGCCTAGCGGGGGTACAGATACGCAGTATTTT; cdr3_aa: CAGSLPSGGTDTQYF
j_call: TRBJ2-1; clone_size: .; d_call: .; v_call: TRBV2; cdr3_nt: TGTGCCAGCACCCGGGACACAAACAATGAGCAGTTCTTC; cdr3_aa: CASTRDTNNEQFF
j_call: TRBJ2-1; clone_size: .; d_call: TRBD2; v_call: TRBV20-1; cdr3_nt: TGCAGTGCCGCGGGCAGCGGGGGGTACAATGAGCAGTTCTTC; cdr3_aa: CSAAGSGGYNEQFF
j_call: TRBJ2-1; clone_size: .; d_call: TRBD2; v_call: TRBV20-1; cdr3_nt: TGCAGTGCTAGAGAACGCGGGAGGGTTCAAGAGCAGTTCTTC; cdr3_aa: CSARERGRVQEQFF
j_call: TRBJ2-3; clone_size: .; d_call: .; v_call: TRBV9; cdr3_nt: TGTGCCAGCAGCCGAGTCGGTTCAGTCAATAGAGATACGCAGTATTTT; cdr3_aa: CASSRVGSVNRDTQYF
j_call: TRBJ2-3; clone_size: .; d_call: TRBD2; v_call: TRBV20-1; cdr3_nt: TGCAGTGCTAGAGGTGGACGGGGGGGCCGTGCAGATACGCAGTATTTT; cdr3_aa: CSARGGRGGRADTQYF
j_call: TRBJ2-2; clone_size: .; d_call: TRBD2; v_call: TRBV6-1; cdr3_nt: TGTGCCAGCAGTGAAGAGGCGGGAGCCACCGGGGAGCTGTTTTTT; cdr3_aa: CASSEEAGATGELFF
j_call: TRBJ1-2; clone_size: .; d_call: .; v_call: TRBV6-5; cdr3_nt: TGTGCCAGCAGCGGAGGCCAGGGAGTCGGTGGCTACACCTTC; cdr3_aa: CASSGGQGVGGYTF
j_call: TRBJ2-7; clone_size: .; d_call: .; v_call: TRBV20-1; cdr3_nt: TGCAGTGCTCCACCGAGGGAACTAGCCCTTTGGGGCGAGCAGTACTTC; cdr3_aa: CSAPPRELALWGEQYF
j_call: TRBJ1-2; clone_size: few; d_call: .; v_call: TRBV29-1; cdr3_nt: TGCAGCGTGGCTACGGGACTGCCCTATGGCTACACCTTC; cdr3_aa: CSVATGLPYGYTF
j_call: TRBJ2-5; clone_size: .; d_call: TRBD2; v_call: TRBV11-1; cdr3_nt: TGTGCCAGCAGCGAACCGGGACTAGCGGTACAAGAGACCCAGTACTTC; cdr3_aa: CASSEPGLAVQETQYF
j_call: TRBJ2-1; clone_size: few; d_call: .; v_call: TRBV6-2/TRBV6-3; cdr3_nt: TGTGCCGAAACCAGGGCCTGGGACAATGAGCAGTTCTTC; cdr3_aa: CAETRAWDNEQFF
j_call: TRBJ2-7; clone_size: .; d_call: TRBD1; v_call: TRBV27; cdr3_nt: TGTGCCAGCAGTTTAATCGGGACAGGGGGCATTGTCTACGAGCAGTACTTC; cdr3_aa: CASSLIGTGGIVYEQYF
j_call: TRBJ1-2; clone_size: few; d_call: .; v_call: TRBV28; cdr3_nt: TGTGCCAGCAGTTTGAGCAGCTATGGCTACACCTTC; cdr3_aa: CASSLSSYGYTF